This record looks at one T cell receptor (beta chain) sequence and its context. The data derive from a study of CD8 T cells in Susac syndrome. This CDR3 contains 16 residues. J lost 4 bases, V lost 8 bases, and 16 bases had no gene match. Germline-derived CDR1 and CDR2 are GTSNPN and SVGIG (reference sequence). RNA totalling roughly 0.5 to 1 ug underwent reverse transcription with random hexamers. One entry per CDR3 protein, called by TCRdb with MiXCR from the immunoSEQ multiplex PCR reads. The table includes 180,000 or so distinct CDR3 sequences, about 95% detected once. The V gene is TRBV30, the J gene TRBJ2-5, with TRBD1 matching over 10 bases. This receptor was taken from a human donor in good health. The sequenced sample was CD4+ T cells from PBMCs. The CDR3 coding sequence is TGTGCCGGACGCATCATTGGGACAGGGGTACGAGAGACCCAGTACTTC. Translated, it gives CAGRIIGTGVRETQYF.